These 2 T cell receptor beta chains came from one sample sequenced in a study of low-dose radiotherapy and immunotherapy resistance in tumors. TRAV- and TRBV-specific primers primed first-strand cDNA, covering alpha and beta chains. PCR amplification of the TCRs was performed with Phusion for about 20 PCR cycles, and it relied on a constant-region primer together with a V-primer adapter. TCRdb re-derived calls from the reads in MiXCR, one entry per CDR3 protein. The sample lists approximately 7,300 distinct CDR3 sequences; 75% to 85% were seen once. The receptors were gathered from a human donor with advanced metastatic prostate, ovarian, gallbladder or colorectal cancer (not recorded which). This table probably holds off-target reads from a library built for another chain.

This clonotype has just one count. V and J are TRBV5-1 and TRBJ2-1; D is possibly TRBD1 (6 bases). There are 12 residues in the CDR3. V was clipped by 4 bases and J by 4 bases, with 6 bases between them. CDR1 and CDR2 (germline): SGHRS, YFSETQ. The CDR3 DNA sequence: TGCGCCAGCAGCAGGGGGTACAATGAGCAGTTCTTC. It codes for CASSRGYNEQFF. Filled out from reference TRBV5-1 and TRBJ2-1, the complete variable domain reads KAGVTQTPRYLIKTRGQQVTLSCSPISGHRSVSWYQQTPGQGLQFLFEYFSETQRNKGNFPGRFSGRQFSNSRSEMNVSTLELGDSALYLCASSRGYNEQFFGPGTRLTVL.

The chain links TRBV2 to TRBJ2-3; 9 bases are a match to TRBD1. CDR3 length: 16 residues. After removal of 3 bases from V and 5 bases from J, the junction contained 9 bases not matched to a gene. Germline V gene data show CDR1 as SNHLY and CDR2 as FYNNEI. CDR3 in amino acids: CASSDPGQGQGDTQYF. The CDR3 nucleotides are TGTGCCAGCAGTGACCCGGGACAGGGACAGGGAGATACGCAGTATTTT.